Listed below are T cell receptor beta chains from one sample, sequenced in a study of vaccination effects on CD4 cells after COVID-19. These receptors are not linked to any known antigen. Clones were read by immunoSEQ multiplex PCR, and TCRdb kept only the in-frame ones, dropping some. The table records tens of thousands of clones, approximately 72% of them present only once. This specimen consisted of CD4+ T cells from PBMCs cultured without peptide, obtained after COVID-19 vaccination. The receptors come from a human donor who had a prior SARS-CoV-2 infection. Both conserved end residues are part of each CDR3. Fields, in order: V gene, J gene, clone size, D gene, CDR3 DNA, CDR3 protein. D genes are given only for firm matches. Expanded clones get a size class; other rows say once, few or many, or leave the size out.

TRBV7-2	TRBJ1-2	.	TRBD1	TGTGCCAGCAGCCCTACGGGACAGGGAACCTATGGCTACACCTTC	CASSPTGQGTYGYTF
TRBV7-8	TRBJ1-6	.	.	TGTGCCAGCAGCTTAGGGTTCAATAATTCACCCCTCCACTTT	CASSLGFNNSPLHF
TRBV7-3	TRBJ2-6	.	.	TGTGCCAGCAGCCCGGCCATGTCGGTTCCTGGGGCCAACGTCCTGACTTTC	CASSPAMSVPGANVLTF
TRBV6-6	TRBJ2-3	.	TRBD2	TGTGCCAGCAGGTCGTCGCTAGCGGGAGCCACAGATACGCAGTATTTT	CASRSSLAGATDTQYF
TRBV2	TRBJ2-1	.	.	TGTGCCACACGAGCTGGGGGCAATGAGCAGTTCTTC	CATRAGGNEQFF
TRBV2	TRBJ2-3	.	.	TGTGCCAGCAAGGAGCGGAGCCTCACAGATACGCAGTATTTT	CASKERSLTDTQYF
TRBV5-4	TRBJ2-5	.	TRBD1	TGTGCCAGCAGCGTAGCGACAGGGGAACAGACCCAGTACTTC	CASSVATGEQTQYF
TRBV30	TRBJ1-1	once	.	TGTGCCTGGAATTTTGGGGGTGGGGGGACTGAAGCTTTCTTT	CAWNFGGGGTEAFF
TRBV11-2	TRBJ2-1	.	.	TGTGCCAGCAGCTTAGCTGGACCCCTTAACAATGAGCAGTTCTTC	CASSLAGPLNNEQFF
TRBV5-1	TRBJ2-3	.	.	TGCGCCAGCAGCCCAGATGGGAATGACAACATGCAGTATTTT	CASSPDGNDNMQYF
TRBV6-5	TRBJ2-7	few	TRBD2	TGTGCCAGCAGTTACCCTGGGGGGAGGGTCTACGAGCAGTACTTC	CASSYPGGRVYEQYF
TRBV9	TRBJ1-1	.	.	TGTGCCAGCAGCGTAGGTAGGGAAAACACTGAAGCTTTCTTT	CASSVGRENTEAFF
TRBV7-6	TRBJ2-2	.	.	TGTGCCAGCAGCGTGAATCAAGGAGGGACCGGGGAGCTGTTTTTT	CASSVNQGGTGELFF
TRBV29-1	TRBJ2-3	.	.	TGCAGCGTTGGAGGAGGAGGGGTAGGGACAGATACGCAGTATTTT	CSVGGGGVGTDTQYF
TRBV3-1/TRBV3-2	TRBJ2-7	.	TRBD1	TGTGCCAGCAGCCAAGTCGTGAGACAGGGGGGCGAGCAGTACTTC	CASSQVVRQGGEQYF
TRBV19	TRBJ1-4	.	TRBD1	TGTGCCAGTAGTTTGGGACAGTTAGGAACCACGGCAACTAATGAAAAACTGTTTTTT	CASSLGQLGTTATNEKLFF
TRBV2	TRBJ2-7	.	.	TGTGCCAGCGCGGGCAGGGGACCCTACGAGCAGTACTTC	CASAGRGPYEQYF
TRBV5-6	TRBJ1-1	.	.	TGTGCCAGCAGCTTTGACTTTAACACTGAAGCTTTCTTT	CASSFDFNTEAFF
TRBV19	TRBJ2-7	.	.	TGTGCCAGTAGTATCTTGAGGGGCGGCGAGCAGTACTTC	CASSILRGGEQYF
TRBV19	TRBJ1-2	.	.	TGTGCCAGTAGTATCCTCCAGGAACACATCTATGGCTACACCTTC	CASSILQEHIYGYTF
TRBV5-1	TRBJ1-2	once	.	TGCGCCAGCAGCGGCGGGGCCTCAGCTAGCTATGGCTACACCTTC	CASSGGASASYGYTF
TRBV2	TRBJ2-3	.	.	TGTGCCAGCAACAGGGTGAAGGGCACAGATACGCAGTATTTT	CASNRVKGTDTQYF
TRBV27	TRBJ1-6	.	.	TGTGCCAGCAGTTTAAAGGGGAACCCGTCGGGAAATTCACCCCTCCACTTT	CASSLKGNPSGNSPLHF
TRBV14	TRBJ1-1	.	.	TGTGCCAGCAGCCAAGAGGGGCTCTTTCGGGCGAACACTGAAGCTTTCTTT	CASSQEGLFRANTEAFF
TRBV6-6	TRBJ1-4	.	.	TGTGCCAGCAGTTGGGCGAAGGGGGAAAAACTGTTTTTT	CASSWAKGEKLFF
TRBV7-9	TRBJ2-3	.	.	TGTGCCAGCAGCGCAAACCAGGGGCGTGGGGCCACCACAGATACGCAGTATTTT	CASSANQGRGATTDTQYF
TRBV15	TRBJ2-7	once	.	TGTGCCACCAGCTATAACAGCTACGAGCAGTACTTC	CATSYNSYEQYF
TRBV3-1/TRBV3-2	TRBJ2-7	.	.	TGTGCCAGCAGCCCGTCGGGTGCGAGAACCTACGAGCAGTACTTC	CASSPSGARTYEQYF
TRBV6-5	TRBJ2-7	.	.	TGTGCCAGCAGTTCCGAGGGGTGGCGATCCTACGAGCAGTACTTC	CASSSEGWRSYEQYF
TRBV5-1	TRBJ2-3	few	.	TGCGCCAGCAGCTTGCTCAACCCCACAGATACGCAGTATTTT	CASSLLNPTDTQYF
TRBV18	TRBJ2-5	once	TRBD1	TGTGCCAGCTCACCCCCCGGGACAGGGGGAGAGACCCAGTACTTC	CASSPPGTGGETQYF
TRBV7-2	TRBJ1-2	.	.	TGTGCCAGCAGCTTTTCTCAAACGGCAAACTATGGCTACACCTTC	CASSFSQTANYGYTF
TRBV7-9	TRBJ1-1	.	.	TGTGCCAGCAGCTTAGGCCAGGGCACTGAAGCTTTCTTT	CASSLGQGTEAFF
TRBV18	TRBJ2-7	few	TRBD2	TGTGCCAGCTCACCGGGACTAGCGGGATCCCACGAGCAGTACTTC	CASSPGLAGSHEQYF
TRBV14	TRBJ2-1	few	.	TGTGCCAGCAGCGGTAAGAGGGGGGGACCGAGAAGATTTAACTCCTACAATGAGCAGTTCTTC	CASSGKRGGPRRFNSYNEQFF
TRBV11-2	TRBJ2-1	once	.	TGTGCCAGCAGCTTAGCGCCGGGACTTTCCTACAATGAGCAGTTCTTC	CASSLAPGLSYNEQFF
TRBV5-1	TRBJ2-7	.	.	TGCGCCAGCAGCCCCCACGCAGGGGATTACGAGCAGTACTTC	CASSPHAGDYEQYF
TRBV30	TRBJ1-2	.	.	TGTGCCTGGAGCCCAACCGGTCAGCTACTACACTATGGCTACACCTTC	CAWSPTGQLLHYGYTF
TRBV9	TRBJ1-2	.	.	TGTGCCAGCAGCCAAGGCGGGACCTCTAACTATGGCTACACCTTC	CASSQGGTSNYGYTF
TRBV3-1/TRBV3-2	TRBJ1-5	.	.	TGTGCCAGCAGCCAAGGGGGAAGGGCTCAGCCCCAGCATTTT	CASSQGGRAQPQHF
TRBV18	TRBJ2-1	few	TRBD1	TGTGCCAGCTCACGGCGGGGGACAGGGAACAATGAGCAGTTCTTC	CASSRRGTGNNEQFF
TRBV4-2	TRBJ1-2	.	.	TGTGCCAGCAGCCAAGAGACTGAGGCCGGGAATGGCTACACCTTC	CASSQETEAGNGYTF
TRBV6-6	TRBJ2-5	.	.	TGTGCCAGCAGTTACCCCCCCTATGGGAGTAGGGAGACCCAGTACTTC	CASSYPPYGSRETQYF
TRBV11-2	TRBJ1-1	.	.	TGTGCCAGCAGCTTAGATCTAATGCGGGGGCGCGGAGGTGAAGCTTTCTTT	CASSLDLMRGRGGEAFF
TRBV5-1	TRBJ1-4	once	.	TGCGCCAGCAGTGGCATGGGTGCAACTAATGAAAAACTGTTTTTT	CASSGMGATNEKLFF
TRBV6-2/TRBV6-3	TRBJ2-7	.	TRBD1	TGTGCCAGCAGTTACCGAACCGGGACAGGGCTCCCTTCCTACGAGCAGTACTTC	CASSYRTGTGLPSYEQYF
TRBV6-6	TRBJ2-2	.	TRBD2	TGTGCCAGCAGTTACTCCGGGACTAGGGTCACCGGGGAGCTGTTTTTT	CASSYSGTRVTGELFF
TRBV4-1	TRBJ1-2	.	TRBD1	TGCGCCAGCAGCCTTGGGACAGGGGGCACCCTCTATGGCTACACCTTC	CASSLGTGGTLYGYTF
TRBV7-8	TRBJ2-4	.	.	TGTGCCAGCAGCCGCGCCGGGGTAGCGGCTAACATTCAGTACTTC	CASSRAGVAANIQYF
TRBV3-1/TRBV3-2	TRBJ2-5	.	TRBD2	TGTGCCAGCAGCCAACCAGGACTAGCGCTAGAGACCCAGTACTTC	CASSQPGLALETQYF
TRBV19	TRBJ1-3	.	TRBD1	TGTGCCAGTAGTCTATTGGGACAGTCTACTGGAAACACCATATATTTT	CASSLLGQSTGNTIYF
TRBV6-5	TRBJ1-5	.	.	TGTGCCAGCAGCCGACACTCTAGCAATCAGCCCCAGCATTTT	CASSRHSSNQPQHF
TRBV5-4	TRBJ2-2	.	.	TGTGCCGCAACGGAGAGGGAAACCGGGGAGCTGTTTTTT	CAATERETGELFF
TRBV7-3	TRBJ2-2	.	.	TGTGCCAGCAGCGACCAAGCCGGCACGGGCGGGGAGCTGTTTTTT	CASSDQAGTGGELFF
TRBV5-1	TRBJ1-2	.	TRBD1	TGCGCCAGCAGCTTGGCCCAGACAGGGGCTAACTATGGCTACACCTTC	CASSLAQTGANYGYTF